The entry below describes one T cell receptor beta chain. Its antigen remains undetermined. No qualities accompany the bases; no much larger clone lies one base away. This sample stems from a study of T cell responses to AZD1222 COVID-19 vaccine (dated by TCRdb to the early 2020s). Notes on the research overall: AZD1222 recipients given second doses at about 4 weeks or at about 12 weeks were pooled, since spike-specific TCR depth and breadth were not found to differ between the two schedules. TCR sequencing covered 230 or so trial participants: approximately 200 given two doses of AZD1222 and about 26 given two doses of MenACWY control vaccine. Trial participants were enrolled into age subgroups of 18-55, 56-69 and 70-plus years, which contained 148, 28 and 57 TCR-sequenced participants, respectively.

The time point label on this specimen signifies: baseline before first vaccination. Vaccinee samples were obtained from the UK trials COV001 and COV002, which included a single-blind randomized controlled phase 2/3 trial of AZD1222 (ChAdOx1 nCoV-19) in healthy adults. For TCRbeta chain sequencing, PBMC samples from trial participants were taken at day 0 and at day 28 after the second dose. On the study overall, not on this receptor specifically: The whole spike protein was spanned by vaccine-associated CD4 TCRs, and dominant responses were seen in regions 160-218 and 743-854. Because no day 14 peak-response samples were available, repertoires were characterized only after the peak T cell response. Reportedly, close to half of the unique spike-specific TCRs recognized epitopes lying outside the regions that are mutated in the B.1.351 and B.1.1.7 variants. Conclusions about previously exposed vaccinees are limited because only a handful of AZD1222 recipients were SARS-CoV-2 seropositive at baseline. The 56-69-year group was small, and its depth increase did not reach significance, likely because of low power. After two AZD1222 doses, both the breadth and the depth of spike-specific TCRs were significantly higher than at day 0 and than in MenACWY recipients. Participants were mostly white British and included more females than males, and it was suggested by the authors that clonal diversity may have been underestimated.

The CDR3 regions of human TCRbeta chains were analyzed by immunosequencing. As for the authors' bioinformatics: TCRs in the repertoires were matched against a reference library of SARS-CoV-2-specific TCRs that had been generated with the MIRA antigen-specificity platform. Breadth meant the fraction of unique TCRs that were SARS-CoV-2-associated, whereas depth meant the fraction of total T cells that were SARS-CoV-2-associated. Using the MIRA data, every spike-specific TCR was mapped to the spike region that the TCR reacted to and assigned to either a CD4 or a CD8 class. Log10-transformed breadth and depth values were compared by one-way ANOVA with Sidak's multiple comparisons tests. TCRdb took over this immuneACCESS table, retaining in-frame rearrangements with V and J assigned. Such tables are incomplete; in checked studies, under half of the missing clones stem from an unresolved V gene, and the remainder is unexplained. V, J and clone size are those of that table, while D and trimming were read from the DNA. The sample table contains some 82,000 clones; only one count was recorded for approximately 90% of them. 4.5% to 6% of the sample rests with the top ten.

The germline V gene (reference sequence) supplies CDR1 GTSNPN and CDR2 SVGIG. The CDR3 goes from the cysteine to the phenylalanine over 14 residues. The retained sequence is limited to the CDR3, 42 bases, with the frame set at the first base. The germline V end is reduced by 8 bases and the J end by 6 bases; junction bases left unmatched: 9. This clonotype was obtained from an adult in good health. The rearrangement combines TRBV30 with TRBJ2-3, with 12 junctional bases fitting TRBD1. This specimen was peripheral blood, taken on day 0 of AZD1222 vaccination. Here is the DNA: TGTGCCGGAACTACCGGGACAGGGGGCGATACGCAGTATTTT. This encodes CAGTTGTGGDTQYF.